One sample yielded the 26 T cell receptor beta chains listed below, sequenced in a study of blood T cells in healthy people across ages. PCR was performed a second time for about 6 to 11 cycles using a sample-barcoded 5' primer and a J-beta primer mix. MiXCR was run by TCRdb on the 5' RACE reads, yielding one entry per CDR3 protein. The sample shows roughly 2 million distinct CDR3 sequences, less than 50% of them seen only once. Sequenced material: blood. Receptors were obtained from a woman in her forties in good health.

The rearrangement uses TRBV20-1 and TRBJ2-7, with D perhaps assigned TRBD1 or TRBD2 (6 bases each). Germline CDR1 DFQATT, CDR2 SNEGSKA (reference sequence). Trimming stripped 3 bases from V and 3 bases from J, with 12 bases between. The length of the CDR3 is 13 residues. The chain's CDR3 is CSASSGAYYEQYF. In DNA, the CDR3 is TGCAGTGCTAGTTCGGGGGCGTACTACGAGCAGTACTTC.

The rearrangement links TRBV18 to TRBJ2-7; the match to TRBD1 covers 9 bases. Per germline, CDR1 KGHSH and CDR2 LQKENI. V dropped 2 bases and J dropped 0; count of bases not matched to a gene: 2. This CDR3 is built from 15 residues. CDR3 sequence (DNA): TGTGCCAGCTCACCAGCGACAGGGGGCTCCTACGAGCAGTACTTC. It yields the protein CASSPATGGSYEQYF.

The rearrangement uses TRBV19 and TRBJ2-4; 8 bases line up with TRBD1. This CDR3 is 14 amino acids long. Germline V gene lookup returns CDR1 LNHDA and CDR2 SQIVND (reference sequence). The V segment lost 7 bases and the J segment 5 bases; nucleotides outside the gene matches: 7. The CDR3 nucleotides read TGTGCCAGTACCGAGGGACAGGCCCAAAACATTCAGTACTTC. Amino acids: CASTEGQAQNIQYF.

This sequence joins TRBV7-2 and TRBJ2-5, with 8 bases matching TRBD2. V trimming: 2 bases; J trimming: 11 bases; junction bases outside the gene matches: 19. Germline assignment: CDR1 SGHTA and CDR2 FQGNSA. The CDR3 spans 17 residues. The CDR3 loop reads CASSLSSGGPSSREQYF. The CDR3 nucleotides are TGTGCCAGCAGCTTATCTTCGGGGGGGCCGTCGTCCAGGGAGCAGTACTTC.

This clonotype has only a few counts. CDR3 nucleotides: TGTGCCAGCAGCTGGGACAGGGCGGGGGAGCAGTACTTC. Protein sequence: CASSWDRAGEQYF. The rearrangement joins TRBV7-2 to TRBJ2-7; the match to TRBD1 covers 9 bases. The CDR3 length is 13 residues. V shed 4 bases, J shed 7 bases, and the junction held 5 bases outside the gene matches. CDR1 and CDR2 from the germline V gene are SGHTA and FQGNSA.

CDR3 protein: CASSSEAKNTEAFF. CDR3 nucleotides: TGTGCCAGCAGTTCTGAGGCGAAGAACACTGAAGCTTTCTTT. V is TRBV6-6 and J is TRBJ1-1, with D hard to call. The V and J ends lost 4 bases and 1 base respectively, with 10 bases between them. The V gene's germline CDR1 is MNHNY and CDR2 SVGAGI (reference sequence). The CDR3 has 14 amino acids.

Remarks on this clonotype: One junction end disagrees with the germline gene, perhaps due to a read error. This CDR3 reads CACSAGTGGRQPQHF. CDR3 DNA: TGTGCCTGCAGCGCCGGGACAGGGGGCAGACAGCCCCAGCATTTT. The rearrangement joins TRBV7-9 to TRBJ1-5; 12 bases match TRBD1. Looked up from germline, CDR1 is SEHNR and CDR2 is FQNEAQ (reference sequence). The CDR3 spans 15 residues.

This clonotype was counted between two and nine times. V and J are TRBV12-3 or TRBV12-4 and TRBJ2-7; 14 bases align to TRBD2. The CDR3 is 15 amino acids. Unmatched junction bases numbered 9, after V lost 10 bases and J lost 4 bases. The CDR3 reads CATGTSGGLWYEQYF. The CDR3 coding sequence is TGTGCCACTGGGACTAGCGGGGGCCTCTGGTACGAGCAGTACTTC.

The V and J genes are TRBV6-1 and TRBJ2-4; no definite D call. Germline CDR1 MNHNS, CDR2 SASEGT. CDR3 length: 13 residues. Trimming cost V 8 bases and J 13 bases, with 21 bases left between them. The CDR3 DNA reads TGTGCCAGCTTGGGTCTGGTGGGTCGTGAGCAGTACTTC. This translates into CASLGLVGREQYF.

J is TRBJ1-2 and V is TRBV7-2; weak D call: TRBD1 (5 bases). The CDR3 extends over 16 amino acids. V gave up 6 bases and J gave up 2 bases, with 19 bases separating them. Per the germline V gene, CDR1 is SGHTA and CDR2 is FQGNSA. In DNA, the CDR3 is TGTGCCAGCAGGGACCTAAGGGGAGTTCTAAACTATGGCTACACCTTC. Translation gives CASRDLRGVLNYGYTF. The full variable domain, with the rest looked up from reference TRBV7-2 and TRBJ1-2, is GAGVSQSPSNKVTEKGKDVELRCDPISGHTALYWYRQSLGQGLEFLIYFQGNSAPDKSGLPSDRFSAERTGGSVSTLTIQRTQQEDSAVYLCASRDLRGVLNYGYTFGSGTRLTVV.

This rearrangement joins TRBV20-1 to TRBJ2-1; D unclear. The CDR3 extends over 14 amino acids. The germline V gene encodes CDR1 DFQATT and CDR2 SNEGSKA (reference sequence). Trimming pared 5 bases from V and 1 base from J, leaving 12 bases between. In DNA form, the CDR3 reads TGCAGTGCTGAACGAGCTTCATCCTACAATGAGCAGTTCTTC. Amino acids: CSAERASSYNEQFF.

The chain joins TRBV7-3 to TRBJ2-1; a possible D gene is TRBD2 (6 bases). The germline V gene encodes CDR1 SGHTA and CDR2 FQGTGA. The CDR3 loop spans 15 amino acids. Trimming stripped 5 bases from V and 3 bases from J, with 14 bases between. The CDR3 sequence is CASSPAGTLYNEQFF. The CDR3 DNA reads TGTGCCAGCAGCCCCGCCGGGACTCTCTACAATGAGCAGTTCTTC.

V usage is TRBV12-3 or TRBV12-4 and J usage is TRBJ1-2; 7 bases map to TRBD1. The V and J ends lost 4 bases and 10 bases, in that order; junction bases with no gene match: 3. The CDR3 is 11 amino acids. CDR3 DNA: TGTGCCAGCAGTTCCACAGGGGCCTACACCTTC. It codes for CASSSTGAYTF.

V and J are TRBV7-2 and TRBJ2-1; TRBD2 matches at 8 bases. Germline assignment: CDR1 SGHTA and CDR2 FQGNSA. The CDR3 loop spans 15 amino acids. Trimming removed 2 bases from V and 7 bases from J; junction bases left unmatched: 7. The CDR3 bases are TGTGCCAGCAGCTTAACGGGGGGGCCTGATAATGAGCAGTTCTTC. Encoded protein: CASSLTGGPDNEQFF.

This clonotype was seen a few times. The chain uses TRBV11-2 and TRBJ2-5, with 11 nucleotides matching TRBD1. V gave up 4 bases and J gave up 5 bases; unmatched junction bases: 12. Germline V gene data show CDR1 as SGHAT and CDR2 as FQNNGV. The CDR3 is 17 residues long. The DNA of the CDR3 is TGTGCCAGCAGCTCAACCGTGGACAGGGGGCAAAGGGAGACCCAGTACTTC. The encoded protein is CASSSTVDRGQRETQYF. Full variable domain (outside the CDR3, taken from reference TRBV11-2 and TRBJ2-5): EAGVAQSPRYKIIEKRQSVAFWCNPISGHATLYWYQQILGQGPKLLIQFQNNGVVDDSQLPKDRFSAERLKGVDSTLKIQPAKLEDSAVYLCASSSTVDRGQRETQYFGPGTRLLVL.

This clonotype was observed many times. The chain carries TRBV7-2 and TRBJ2-7; D is undetermined. The CDR3 runs to 13 residues. Trimming cost V 6 bases and J 1 base, with 10 bases left between them. Germline loops: CDR1 SGHTA, CDR2 FQGNSA. This CDR3 is CASSRSPSYEQYF. In nucleotides, the CDR3 is TGTGCCAGCAGTCGTTCCCCTTCCTACGAGCAGTACTTC.

This chain links TRBV5-1 with TRBJ2-1; possible D gene TRBD1, 5 bases. Germline V gene lookup returns CDR1 SGHRS and CDR2 YFSETQ. V was cut by 0 bases and J by 3 bases, with 13 bases left in between. This CDR3 has 16 residues. Here the CDR3 DNA reads TGCGCCAGCAGCTTGGGGGGCAGCTCCTACTACAATGAGCAGTTCTTC. Encoded protein: CASSLGGSSYYNEQFF. Using reference TRBV5-1 and TRBJ2-1 for the parts outside the CDR3, the full variable domain is KAGVTQTPRYLIKTRGQQVTLSCSPISGHRSVSWYQQTPGQGLQFLFEYFSETQRNKGNFPGRFSGRQFSNSRSEMNVSTLELGDSALYLCASSLGGSSYYNEQFFGPGTRLTVL.

The rearrangement links TRBV2 to TRBJ2-3, with 12 bases fitting TRBD2. The CDR3 contains 15 residues. V was clipped by 7 bases and J by 2 bases; unmatched bases: 4. The germline CDR1 and CDR2 sequences are SNHLY and FYNNEI. In nucleotides, the CDR3 is TGTGCCAGCACCGGGACTAGCGGGTACACAGATACGCAGTATTTT. Translation gives CASTGTSGYTDTQYF.

This clonotype was seen repeatedly, ten times or more. The chain carries TRBV4-1 and TRBJ2-4, with 9 bases that match TRBD2. V lost 3 bases to trimming and J lost 7 bases; unmatched junction nucleotides: 1. Germline-derived CDR1 and CDR2 are MGHRA and YSYEKL. The CDR3 runs 13 residues. CDR3 in amino acids: CASSHGLANIQYF. In DNA, the CDR3 is TGCGCCAGCAGCCACGGACTAGCGAACATTCAGTACTTC.

The chain combines TRBV12-3 or TRBV12-4 with TRBJ2-1; 13 nucleotides line up with TRBD2. V gave up 4 bases and J gave up 10 bases; unmatched junction bases: 13. CDR3 length: 17 residues. The CDR3 is CASSSTLGTSGVVEQFF. The CDR3 region has the DNA TGTGCCAGCAGTTCTACCCTCGGGACTAGCGGGGTGGTCGAGCAGTTCTTC.

This chain joins TRBV28 and TRBJ2-7; 8 bases line up with TRBD1. Germline trimming cut 2 bases from V and 4 bases from J; bases unmatched to any gene: 4. Germline V gene lookup returns CDR1 MDHEN and CDR2 SYDVKM. This CDR3 is built from 14 residues. CDR3 DNA: TGTGCCAGCAGTTTAAACAGGGGGTTGTACGAGCAGTACTTC. Its translation is CASSLNRGLYEQYF.

The rearrangement joins TRBV6-1 to TRBJ1-5, with TRBD1 matching 7 bases. The CDR3 contains 17 residues. The J segment lost 4 bases and the V segment lost 3 bases, leaving 12 bases of the junction unmatched. The V gene's germline CDR1 is MNHNS and CDR2 SASEGT. This CDR3 is CASSDGTGTEKNQPQHF. CDR3 nucleotide sequence: TGTGCCAGCAGTGATGGTACCGGGACAGAAAAAAATCAGCCCCAGCATTTT.

The chain recombines TRBV6-5 with TRBJ1-6; D is possibly TRBD1 (6 bases). The germline CDR1 and CDR2 sequences are MNHEY and SVGAGI. V lost 0 bases to trimming and J lost 10 bases, with 19 bases between them. The CDR3 extends over 17 amino acids. Here the CDR3 DNA reads TGTGCCAGCAGTTACTCGAGGGGATCTGCTCAGGGGTCACCCCTCCACTTT. Translating it yields CASSYSRGSAQGSPLHF.

This clonotype was seen a few times. Given a much more abundant clone one base away, this may be a read error. The J gene is TRBJ1-1, the V gene TRBV20-1; no definite D call. Trimming removed 5 bases from V and 0 bases from J, with 10 bases in between. This CDR3 has 13 amino acids. Germline loops: CDR1 DFQATT, CDR2 SNEGSKA (reference sequence). CDR3 loop: CSAGGSMNTEAFF. Here the CDR3 DNA reads TGCAGTGCTGGAGGGAGTATGAACACTGAAGCTTTCTTT.

CDR3 coding DNA: TGTGCCAGCAGTCGGGGGACTAGCGGGGGGGATGAGCAGTTCTTC. Translated, it gives CASSRGTSGGDEQFF. The rearrangement links TRBV28 to TRBJ2-1; TRBD2 agrees at 16 bases. The V segment lost 5 bases and the J segment 8 bases; nucleotides outside the gene matches: 3. The CDR3 spans 15 residues. The germline CDR1 and CDR2 sequences are MDHEN and SYDVKM.

V gene TRBV5-6 combines with J gene TRBJ1-2; 8 bases line up with TRBD1. The CDR3 extends over 15 amino acids. The J segment lost 4 bases and the V segment lost 1 base, leaving 6 bases of the junction unmatched. The germline V gene has CDR1 SGHDT and CDR2 YYEEEE. In DNA form, the CDR3 reads TGTGCCAGCAGCTTGCAGGGGGCCTGGAGCTATGGCTACACCTTC. It codes for CASSLQGAWSYGYTF.